The 25 T cell receptor beta chains in this list originate from one sample, sequenced in a study of T cells in narcolepsy. Sequenced by immunoSEQ multiplex PCR; TCRdb stores in-frame clones only, minus some. Of tens of thousands of clones in the sample, 75% to 85% were seen once. The source material was CD45RA- memory CD4+ T cells from PBMCs. The receptors here all came from a human donor with narcolepsy.

V and J are TRBV5-1 and TRBJ2-5; 10 nucleotides line up with TRBD2. The V segment lost 3 bases and the J segment 4 bases; nucleotides outside the gene matches: 9. This CDR3 has 16 amino acids. CDR1 is SGHRS and CDR2 is YFSETQ in the germline V gene. DNA of the CDR3: TGCGCCAGCAGCTCCTCAAGCGGGAGGGCCACAGAGACCCAGTACTTC. Amino acid sequence: CASSSSSGRATETQYF. Combining the CDR3 with reference TRBV5-1 and TRBJ2-5 gives the whole variable domain KAGVTQTPRYLIKTRGQQVTLSCSPISGHRSVSWYQQTPGQGLQFLFEYFSETQRNKGNFPGRFSGRQFSNSRSEMNVSTLELGDSALYLCASSSSSGRATETQYFGPGTRLLVL.

This chain joins TRBV18 and TRBJ2-2; a weak D match, TRBD1 (6 bases). This CDR3 is built from 19 residues. The germline V gene has CDR1 KGHSH and CDR2 LQKENI. V lost 8 bases and J lost 0, with 25 bases in between. CDR3 nucleotide sequence: TGTGCCAGCGAGCGAGGGGGTACCCTTCGCGTCGCGAACACCGGGGAGCTGTTTTTT. Protein product: CASERGGTLRVANTGELFF. Combining the CDR3 with reference TRBV18 and TRBJ2-2 gives the whole variable domain NAGVMQNPRHLVRRRGQEARLRCSPMKGHSHVYWYRQLPEEGLKFMVYLQKENIIDESGMPKERFSAEFPKEGPSILRIQQVVRGDSAAYFCASERGGTLRVANTGELFFGEGSRLTVL.

This clone was picked up a small number of times. The chain joins TRBV28 to TRBJ1-2; possibly TRBD1 for D (5 bases). Germline lookup yields CDR1 MDHEN and CDR2 SYDVKM. Trimming pared 6 bases from V and 4 bases from J, leaving 15 bases between. This CDR3 has 14 residues. CDR3 nucleotides: TGTGCCAGCAGACCAACGGGCCAGGGCTATGGCTACACCTTC. This translates into CASRPTGQGYGYTF.

The V call is TRBV29-1, the J call TRBJ2-1; D unresolved. Trimming shortened V by 7 bases and J by 6 bases, and 10 bases separated the two germline ends. Germline CDR1 reads SQVTM; CDR2 reads ANQGSEA. The CDR3 extends over 11 amino acids. The CDR3 is CSAARGNEQFF. CDR3 coding DNA: TGCAGCGCTGCACGTGGCAATGAGCAGTTCTTC.

The genes are TRBV9 and TRBJ1-1; D is undetermined. The CDR3 is made up of 14 amino acids. Looked up from germline, CDR1 is SGDLS and CDR2 is YYNGEE. The V end was cut by 0 bases, the J end by 5 bases, with 11 bases between. The CDR3, as DNA: TGTGCCAGCAGCGTAGGGCTTCGTGGGACTGAAGCTTTCTTT. Translated: CASSVGLRGTEAFF.

The chain uses TRBV27 and TRBJ1-5; D remains unclear. The CDR3 extends over 13 amino acids. The V gene lost 4 bases and the J gene lost 7 bases, with 11 bases spanning the gap. The germline V gene encodes CDR1 MNHEY and CDR2 SMNVEV (reference sequence). The chain's CDR3 is CASSSQARQPQHF. CDR3 in DNA: TGTGCCAGCAGTTCCCAGGCCAGACAGCCCCAGCATTTT.

The V call is TRBV19, the J call TRBJ1-6; possibly TRBD1 for D (6 bases). Between the trimmed V and J ends, which lost 9 bases and 10 bases, there was a span of 19 bases. Germline V gene data show CDR1 as LNHDA and CDR2 as SQIVND (reference sequence). This CDR3 region has 14 residues. The CDR3 protein is CASAEQGEGSPLHF. In DNA form, the CDR3 reads TGTGCCAGCGCCGAACAGGGCGAGGGGTCACCCCTCCACTTT. The full variable domain, rest sourced from reference TRBV19 and TRBJ1-6, is DGGITQSPKYLFRKEGQNVTLSCEQNLNHDAMYWYRQDPGQGLRLIYYSQIVNDFQKGDIAEGYSVSREKKESFPLTVTSAQKNPTAFYLCASAEQGEGSPLHFGNGTRLTVT.

The J gene is TRBJ2-3, the V gene TRBV18; the match to TRBD1 covers 8 bases. Germline V gene data show CDR1 as KGHSH and CDR2 as LQKENI. Losses at the gene ends were 6 bases for V and 7 bases for J; bases not matched to a gene: 9. The CDR3 totals 14 residues. The CDR3: CASSDGQGLNTQYF. The CDR3 DNA sequence: TGTGCCAGCTCGGACGGACAGGGATTGAATACGCAGTATTTT.

This clone has a handful of counts. The V gene is TRBV6-5, the J gene TRBJ2-7; either TRBD1 or TRBD2 may fit D (7 bases each). The germline gives CDR1 MNHEY, CDR2 SVGAGI. This CDR3 spans 15 amino acids. The V end was cut by 6 bases, the J end by 5 bases, with 20 bases between. The CDR3 here is CASRSSYQGGHEQYF. The CDR3 bases are TGTGCCAGCAGGTCGTCCTACCAGGGGGGGCACGAGCAGTACTTC.

The chain links TRBV7-7 to TRBJ2-1; D is perhaps TRBD2 (6 bases). The CDR3 extends over 14 amino acids. Germline V gene sequence: CDR1 SSHAT, CDR2 FNYEAQ (reference sequence). Between the trimmed V and J ends, which lost 5 bases and 9 bases, there was a span of 17 bases. The CDR3 here is CASSPTTSDSEQFF. The CDR3 DNA reads TGTGCCAGCAGCCCGACGACTAGTGACTCTGAGCAGTTCTTC. Combining the CDR3 with reference TRBV7-7 and TRBJ2-1 gives the whole variable domain GAGVSQSPRYKVTKRGQDVTLRCDPISSHATLYWYQQALGQGPEFLTYFNYEAQPDKSGLPSDRFSAERPEGSISTLTIQRTEQRDSAMYRCASSPTTSDSEQFFGPGTRLTVL.

V is TRBV27 and J is TRBJ2-3, with D possibly TRBD1 on 6 matching bases. Germline V gene lookup returns CDR1 MNHEY and CDR2 SMNVEV (reference sequence). This CDR3 has 11 amino acids. Trimming removed 7 bases at V and 14 bases at J, with 16 bases between. CDR3 sequence reads: CASMTGVIPYF. DNA of the CDR3: TGTGCCAGCATGACAGGTGTAATACCGTATTTT.

The rearrangement uses TRBV15 and TRBJ1-5; D is possibly TRBD1 (5 bases). Trimming removed 3 bases from V and 0 bases from J, with 21 bases in between. Per the germline V gene, CDR1 is LNHNV and CDR2 is YYDKDF (reference sequence). This CDR3 is built from 19 residues. The DNA for the CDR3 is TGTGCCACCAGCAGCCGGGAAGGGGCCATAAGTTATAGCAATCAGCCCCAGCATTTT. Translating it yields CATSSREGAISYSNQPQHF.

This clone turned up a few times. The chain couples TRBV30 to TRBJ1-6; D is uncertain. Germline V gene sequence: CDR1 GTSNPN, CDR2 SVGIG (reference sequence). The CDR3 length is 17 residues. V was trimmed by 5 bases and J by 6 bases, leaving 23 bases between them. DNA of the CDR3: TGTGCCTGGGCCCAGACGGTTCTTGGTCTGGTTAATTCACCCCTCCACTTT. Translation: CAWAQTVLGLVNSPLHF.

The gene calls are TRBV12-5 and TRBJ1-5; the match to TRBD1 covers 8 bases. The trim removed 3 bases at V and 0 bases at J, leaving 10 bases unmatched. In germline, CDR1 is LGHNT, CDR2 FRNRAP. This CDR3 region has 18 residues. The CDR3 sequence is CASGLDQGAQHSNQPQHF. Here the CDR3 DNA reads TGTGCTAGTGGTTTAGATCAGGGGGCACAGCATAGCAATCAGCCCCAGCATTTT.

V gene TRBV30 combines with J gene TRBJ1-2, with TRBD1 matching 9 bases. The length of the CDR3 is 12 residues. The V segment lost 8 bases and the J segment 0 bases; nucleotides outside the gene matches: 1. Germline lookup yields CDR1 GTSNPN and CDR2 SVGIG (reference sequence). CDR3 bases: TGTGCCGGACAGGGGCCTAACTATGGCTACACCTTC. It translates to CAGQGPNYGYTF.

The chain recombines TRBV4-3 with TRBJ2-5; no clear D. The germline CDR1 and CDR2 sequences are LGHNA and YSLEER. Trimming left V 0 bases short and J 3 bases short, with 11 bases between. This CDR3 spans 15 amino acids. Here the CDR3 reads CASSQDHRSKETQYF. The CDR3 DNA follows: TGCGCCAGCAGCCAAGATCACCGCAGTAAAGAGACCCAGTACTTC.

This clone has a single count. This chain joins TRBV12-2 and TRBJ1-2. TRBV12-2 is assigned pseudogene status. The CDR3 runs to 15 residues. Here the CDR3 reads CASRLAGQQPYGYTF. The CDR3 coding sequence is TGTGCAAGTCGCTTAGCAGGGCAACAGCCTTATGGCTACACCTTC.

The DNA for the CDR3 is TGTGCCAGCAGCGTAGGCGGGACAGGGGCCTACGAGCAGTACTTC. This sequence encodes CASSVGGTGAYEQYF. The gene calls are TRBV9 and TRBJ2-7; 10 positions match TRBD1. Germline assignment: CDR1 SGDLS and CDR2 YYNGEE. The ends lost 0 bases at V and 2 bases at J; junction bases unmatched: 2. The CDR3 length is 15 residues.

The chain joins TRBV7-2 to TRBJ2-7; 8 nucleotides line up with TRBD2. Germline lookup yields CDR1 SGHTA and CDR2 FQGNSA. This CDR3 has 16 amino acids. Trimming took 5 bases from V and 4 from J; bases not matched to a gene: 13. The CDR3 sequence is CASSIHAGGRMYEQYF. CDR3 bases: TGTGCCAGCAGCATACACGCGGGGGGTCGGATGTACGAGCAGTACTTC.

J is TRBJ2-2 and V is TRBV9; 9 bases match TRBD2. Trimming at V came to 4 bases and at J to 2 bases, leaving 12 bases not matched to a gene. Germline values: CDR1 SGDLS, CDR2 YYNGEE. This CDR3 has 18 amino acids. The CDR3 here is CASSPEKAGGFNTGELFF. DNA of the CDR3: TGTGCCAGCAGCCCCGAAAAGGCGGGGGGGTTCAACACCGGGGAGCTGTTTTTT. Complete variable domain (other parts from reference TRBV9 and TRBJ2-2): DSGVTQTPKHLITATGQRVTLRCSPRSGDLSVYWYQQSLDQGLQFLIQYYNGEERAKGNILERFSAQQFPDLHSELNLSSLELGDSALYFCASSPEKAGGFNTGELFFGEGSRLTVL.

V is TRBV19 and J is TRBJ1-5; a weak D match, TRBD1 (5 bases). The germline CDR1 and CDR2 sequences are LNHDA and SQIVND (reference sequence). V lost 1 base to trimming and J lost 6 bases, with 19 bases between them. The CDR3 loop spans 17 amino acids. CDR3 sequence (DNA): TGTGCCAGTAGTATAGGGCAGGGTCTTCGCGAGCGTCAGCCCCAGCATTTT. It yields the protein CASSIGQGLRERQPQHF.

The CDR3 sequence: CASSEPDQYGYTF. The CDR3 bases are TGTGCCAGCAGTGAACCGGACCAGTATGGCTACACCTTC. The chain carries TRBV6-1 and TRBJ1-2, with unresolved D. This CDR3 contains 13 residues. The germline gives CDR1 MNHNS, CDR2 SASEGT. Between the trimmed V and J ends, which lost 2 bases and 5 bases, there was a span of 9 bases.

The chain uses TRBV7-6 and TRBJ1-3; D remains ambiguous. Trimming removed 2 bases at V and 0 bases at J, with 14 bases between. Germline V gives CDR1 SGHVS, CDR2 FNYEAQ. CDR3 size: 17 residues. The CDR3 loop is CASSLQGGGGSGNTIYF. The CDR3 DNA reads TGTGCCAGCAGCTTACAAGGTGGTGGCGGCTCTGGAAACACCATATATTTT.

This clone has a single count. The chain employs TRBV6-1 and TRBJ2-3; D is unclear. CDR3 length equals 16 residues. Per the germline V gene, CDR1 is MNHNS and CDR2 is SASEGT. V was trimmed by 0 bases and J by 4 bases, leaving 14 bases between them. CDR3 amino acids: CASSEALRPPADTQYF. In nucleotides, the CDR3 is TGTGCCAGCAGTGAAGCGCTTAGACCTCCCGCAGATACGCAGTATTTT.

The rearrangement links TRBV4-3 to TRBJ2-1; TRBD2 agrees at 9 bases. This CDR3 is 16 amino acids long. Germline CDR1 LGHNA, CDR2 YSLEER. V was pared by 3 bases and J by 7 bases, with 10 bases of the junction left unmatched. The CDR3 bases are TGCGCCAGCAGCCAGGCGGGGCGGGGGGGCCGGAATGAGCAGTTCTTC. As protein: CASSQAGRGGRNEQFF.